This is a list of T cell receptor beta chains from one sample in a study of blood T cell repertoires in COVID-19. Produced via immunoSEQ multiplex PCR; TCRdb's table is partial and in-frame only. The profile shows about 200,000 clones, more than 85% of them singletons. Sequencing was done on a sample of peripheral blood. The origin of the receptors is a man aged 35-49 years with acute or convalescent COVID-19. CDR3s include the opening cysteine and the closing phenylalanine or tryptophan. Each record gives: D gene, J gene, clone size, V gene, CDR3 protein, CDR3 DNA. The D gene is left open where the match is weak. Clone sizes are given selectively: once, few, many, or a class where the clone is expanded.

d_call: TRBD2
j_call: TRBJ2-3
clone_size: -
v_call: TRBV10-1
cdr3_aa: CASRASGGTDTQYF
cdr3_nt: TGCGCCAGCAGAGCTAGCGGGGGCACAGATACGCAGTATTTT

d_call: TRBD2
j_call: TRBJ2-1
clone_size: -
v_call: TRBV4-3
cdr3_aa: CASSPTASGIYNEQFF
cdr3_nt: TGCGCCAGCAGCCCGACGGCTAGCGGTATTTACAATGAGCAGTTCTTC

d_call: -
j_call: TRBJ2-7
clone_size: -
v_call: TRBV6-5
cdr3_aa: CASSRESSYEQYF
cdr3_nt: TGTGCCAGCAGCCGGGAGAGCTCCTACGAGCAGTACTTC

d_call: -
j_call: TRBJ2-7
clone_size: -
v_call: TRBV4-3
cdr3_aa: CASSQVASYEQYF
cdr3_nt: TGCGCCAGCAGCCAAGTGGCCTCCTACGAGCAGTACTTC

d_call: TRBD2
j_call: TRBJ2-3
clone_size: -
v_call: TRBV7-9
cdr3_aa: CASSLGLADTDTQYF
cdr3_nt: TGTGCCAGCAGCCTGGGACTAGCGGACACAGATACGCAGTATTTT

d_call: TRBD1
j_call: TRBJ2-1
clone_size: once
v_call: TRBV3-1/TRBV3-2
cdr3_aa: CASSPSGTGLADEQFF
cdr3_nt: TGTGCCAGCAGCCCCTCAGGGACAGGGCTTGCAGATGAGCAGTTCTTC

d_call: -
j_call: TRBJ2-7
clone_size: -
v_call: TRBV10-2
cdr3_aa: CASRSYEQYF
cdr3_nt: TGCGCCAGCAGGAGCTACGAGCAGTACTTC

d_call: TRBD1
j_call: TRBJ2-3
clone_size: -
v_call: TRBV2
cdr3_aa: CASSTSGTGRTDTQYF
cdr3_nt: TGTGCCAGCAGTACCTCCGGGACAGGGCGGACAGATACGCAGTATTTT

d_call: -
j_call: TRBJ1-5
clone_size: -
v_call: TRBV28
cdr3_aa: CASSSTGSGNQPQHF
cdr3_nt: TGTGCCAGCAGCTCTACAGGGTCGGGCAATCAGCCCCAGCATTTT

d_call: -
j_call: TRBJ2-7
clone_size: -
v_call: TRBV29-1
cdr3_aa: CSAGAPYEQYF
cdr3_nt: TGCAGCGCCGGAGCTCCCTACGAGCAGTACTTC

d_call: -
j_call: TRBJ1-2
clone_size: once
v_call: TRBV6-5
cdr3_aa: CASSYSILNYGYTF
cdr3_nt: TGTGCCAGCAGTTACTCTATACTGAACTATGGCTACACCTTC

d_call: TRBD1
j_call: TRBJ2-7
clone_size: -
v_call: TRBV7-9
cdr3_aa: CASSLLDRSYEQYF
cdr3_nt: TGTGCCAGCAGCTTATTGGACAGGTCCTACGAGCAGTACTTC

d_call: -
j_call: TRBJ2-7
clone_size: -
v_call: TRBV29-1
cdr3_aa: CSVEDRAEEAYEQYF
cdr3_nt: TGCAGCGTTGAAGATAGGGCGGAGGAAGCCTACGAGCAGTACTTC

d_call: -
j_call: TRBJ1-5
clone_size: once
v_call: TRBV7-8
cdr3_aa: CASSSPGIPPQHF
cdr3_nt: TGTGCCAGCAGCTCACCCGGGATCCCGCCCCAGCATTTT

d_call: -
j_call: TRBJ1-6
clone_size: -
v_call: TRBV29-1
cdr3_aa: CSVEGGPGSPLHF
cdr3_nt: TGCAGCGTTGAAGGAGGGCCCGGTTCACCCCTCCACTTT

d_call: -
j_call: TRBJ1-1
clone_size: once
v_call: TRBV14
cdr3_aa: CASSQEAPWTHKVVNTEAFF
cdr3_nt: TGTGCCAGCAGCCAAGAAGCTCCGTGGACACATAAAGTGGTGAACACTGAAGCTTTCTTT

d_call: -
j_call: TRBJ2-7
clone_size: -
v_call: TRBV5-1
cdr3_aa: CASSLSSRSYEQYF
cdr3_nt: TGCGCCAGCAGCTTGTCGTCTCGCTCCTACGAGCAGTACTTC

d_call: TRBD1
j_call: TRBJ2-1
clone_size: -
v_call: TRBV28
cdr3_aa: CASGDRGFYNEQFF
cdr3_nt: TGTGCCAGCGGGGACAGGGGGTTCTACAATGAGCAGTTCTTC

d_call: TRBD2
j_call: TRBJ2-5
clone_size: few
v_call: TRBV5-1
cdr3_aa: CASSQTTSGGLETQYF
cdr3_nt: TGCGCCAGCAGCCAGACGACTAGCGGGGGTTTGGAGACCCAGTACTTC

d_call: -
j_call: TRBJ2-5
clone_size: -
v_call: TRBV5-1
cdr3_aa: CASSHWGHQETQYF
cdr3_nt: TGCGCCAGCAGTCATTGGGGACACCAGGAGACCCAGTACTTC

d_call: -
j_call: TRBJ2-5
clone_size: -
v_call: TRBV19
cdr3_aa: CASSIGGSQETQYF
cdr3_nt: TGTGCCAGTAGTATAGGTGGCAGCCAAGAGACCCAGTACTTC

d_call: -
j_call: TRBJ1-5
clone_size: -
v_call: TRBV21-1
cdr3_aa: CASRDSPGLNSNQPQHF
cdr3_nt: TGTGCCAGCAGGGACAGCCCGGGGCTTAATAGCAATCAGCCCCAGCATTTT

d_call: TRBD1
j_call: TRBJ2-7
clone_size: -
v_call: TRBV27
cdr3_aa: CASSSAGTVYEQYF
cdr3_nt: TGTGCCAGCAGTTCTGCCGGGACAGTGTACGAGCAGTACTTC

d_call: -
j_call: TRBJ2-5
clone_size: -
v_call: TRBV24-1
cdr3_aa: CATSKSGHHEETQYF
cdr3_nt: TGTGCCACCAGTAAATCGGGTCATCACGAAGAGACCCAGTACTTC

d_call: -
j_call: TRBJ2-7
clone_size: -
v_call: TRBV10-2
cdr3_aa: CASSSLSSSYEQYF
cdr3_nt: TGCGCCAGCAGTTCTCTCTCGAGCTCCTACGAGCAGTACTTC

d_call: -
j_call: TRBJ1-3
clone_size: -
v_call: TRBV19
cdr3_aa: CASSIDNRKGNTIYF
cdr3_nt: TGTGCCAGTAGTATAGACAACAGAAAAGGAAACACCATATATTTT

d_call: -
j_call: TRBJ2-3
clone_size: -
v_call: TRBV9
cdr3_aa: CASSLLGGGPDTQYF
cdr3_nt: TGTGCCAGCAGCCTACTAGGAGGGGGCCCAGATACGCAGTATTTT

d_call: -
j_call: TRBJ1-1
clone_size: -
v_call: TRBV4-1
cdr3_aa: CASSPVMTSTNTEAFF
cdr3_nt: TGCGCCAGCAGCCCAGTTATGACATCTACGAACACTGAAGCTTTCTTT

d_call: -
j_call: TRBJ2-7
clone_size: once
v_call: TRBV13
cdr3_aa: CASNLPGVTPYEQYF
cdr3_nt: TGTGCCAGCAATTTGCCGGGGGTCACTCCGTACGAGCAGTACTTC

d_call: -
j_call: TRBJ2-5
clone_size: -
v_call: TRBV9
cdr3_aa: CASSVGFLQETQYF
cdr3_nt: TGTGCCAGCAGCGTAGGTTTTTTACAAGAGACCCAGTACTTC

d_call: -
j_call: TRBJ2-1
clone_size: -
v_call: TRBV18
cdr3_aa: CASSPSRSGWEQFF
cdr3_nt: TGTGCCAGCTCACCATCGAGGAGCGGGTGGGAGCAGTTCTTC

d_call: -
j_call: TRBJ1-2
clone_size: -
v_call: TRBV7-9
cdr3_aa: CASRLGVYGYTF
cdr3_nt: TGTGCCAGCAGGTTGGGAGTCTATGGCTACACCTTC

d_call: -
j_call: TRBJ2-2
clone_size: -
v_call: TRBV30
cdr3_aa: CAWGLFANTGELFF
cdr3_nt: TGTGCCTGGGGACTGTTCGCGAACACCGGGGAGCTGTTTTTT

d_call: TRBD2
j_call: TRBJ2-5
clone_size: -
v_call: TRBV28
cdr3_aa: CASSPRLAGDQETQYF
cdr3_nt: TGTGCCAGCAGTCCTAGACTAGCGGGGGACCAAGAGACCCAGTACTTC

d_call: TRBD1
j_call: TRBJ2-3
clone_size: -
v_call: TRBV27
cdr3_aa: CASSPGQGADTQYF
cdr3_nt: TGTGCCAGCAGCCCGGGACAGGGGGCAGATACGCAGTATTTT

d_call: -
j_call: TRBJ2-5
clone_size: -
v_call: TRBV21-1
cdr3_aa: CATPAHSTGAKETQYF
cdr3_nt: TGTGCCACCCCCGCTCACTCGACAGGCGCAAAAGAGACCCAGTACTTC

d_call: -
j_call: TRBJ1-1
clone_size: -
v_call: TRBV28
cdr3_aa: CASSFQGRGNTEAFF
cdr3_nt: TGTGCCAGCAGTTTTCAGGGAAGGGGGAACACTGAAGCTTTCTTT

d_call: -
j_call: TRBJ2-7
clone_size: few
v_call: TRBV12-3/TRBV12-4
cdr3_aa: CASSFDTYEQYF
cdr3_nt: TGTGCCAGCAGCTTTGACACCTACGAGCAGTACTTC

d_call: -
j_call: TRBJ1-6
clone_size: -
v_call: TRBV25-1
cdr3_aa: CASSEGGAGSPLHF
cdr3_nt: TGTGCCAGCAGTGAAGGGGGGGCCGGATCACCCCTCCACTTT

d_call: -
j_call: TRBJ1-1
clone_size: once
v_call: TRBV18
cdr3_aa: CASSVSSEGVAEAFF
cdr3_nt: TGTGCCAGCTCAGTTAGTTCCGAGGGAGTCGCTGAAGCTTTCTTT